The text below deals with one T cell receptor beta chain. Its matching antigen is unknown. The data are from a study of cytomegalovirus exposure and HLA in healthy donors. Study outcomes and limitations: TCR beta sequences reportedly predicted most subjects' HLA-A and HLA-B alleles accurately. Only CMV serostatus was available as immune exposure information. Researchers reported in a later analysis that a missense DCLRE1C variant was tied to TCR beta V- and J-gene trimming.

The V and J ends lost 6 bases and 1 base, in that order; junction bases with no gene match: 4. Germline V gene sequence: CDR1 WSHSY, CDR2 SAAADI. This CDR3 has 15 residues. Amplification used 60 Vbeta primers and 13 Jbeta primers. Repertoires were generated with immunoSEQ multiplex PCR, while TCRdb's copy carries only in-frame clones and drops some. Here the sample spans about 160,000 clones, approximately 82% being singletons. This rearrangement joins TRBV10-2 to TRBJ2-3; 10 bases map to TRBD1. The specimen sequenced was PBMCs. This sequence originates from a man aged 45-60 years in good health and CMV-seropositive. In DNA, the CDR3 is TGCGCCAGCAGACCCGGGACAGGGGGCACAGATACGCAGTATTTT. Encoded protein: CASRPGTGGTDTQYF.